These T cell receptor beta chains were read from a single sample in a study of blood T cell repertoires in COVID-19. Clones were read by immunoSEQ multiplex PCR, and TCRdb kept only the in-frame ones, dropping some. Of tens of thousands of clones listed, about 91% are singletons. Sequenced material: peripheral blood. These receptors were collected from a human donor with active COVID-19. The donor label of this sample is uncertain. The CDR3 runs from the conserved cysteine through the conserved F or W. The D gene is left open where the match is weak. The size entry is marked missing in some rows and otherwise reads once, few, many or a size class.

size: -
J: TRBJ1-1
D: -
V: TRBV6-5
CDR3: CASSMGGTEAFF
DNA: TGTGCCAGCAGTATGGGGGGCACTGAAGCTTTCTTT

size: -
J: TRBJ2-7
D: TRBD2
V: TRBV10-3
CDR3: CAIRAGGVYEQYF
DNA: TGTGCCATCAGGGCGGGGGGAGTCTACGAGCAGTACTTC

size: -
J: TRBJ2-5
D: -
V: TRBV7-2
CDR3: CASSASGGHYETQYF
DNA: TGTGCCAGCAGCGCGTCCGGGGGGCATTACGAGACCCAGTACTTC

size: -
J: TRBJ2-3
D: -
V: TRBV6-6
CDR3: CASSYLTPTDTQYF
DNA: TGTGCCAGCAGTTATTTGACACCCACAGATACGCAGTATTTT

size: -
J: TRBJ1-2
D: TRBD1
V: TRBV6-6
CDR3: CASSDRGVGGYTF
DNA: TGTGCCAGCAGTGACAGGGGGGTAGGCGGCTACACCTTC

size: -
J: TRBJ1-1
D: -
V: TRBV19
CDR3: CASSTRQVMNTEAFF
DNA: TGTGCCAGTAGTACTCGACAGGTGATGAACACTGAAGCTTTCTTT

size: -
J: TRBJ1-2
D: TRBD1
V: TRBV9
CDR3: CASSQTTGFDGYTF
DNA: TGTGCCAGCAGCCAAACGACAGGGTTCGATGGCTACACCTTC

size: -
J: TRBJ2-1
D: TRBD2
V: TRBV9
CDR3: CASSPSAGGLSYNEQFF
DNA: TGTGCCAGCAGCCCGTCTGCGGGGGGGCTTTCCTACAATGAGCAGTTCTTC

size: -
J: TRBJ2-3
D: -
V: TRBV7-6
CDR3: CASSLGARVVDTQYF
DNA: TGTGCCAGCAGCTTAGGGGCGAGGGTGGTAGATACGCAGTATTTT

size: once
J: TRBJ2-7
D: TRBD1
V: TRBV7-6
CDR3: CASSQLQGASHEQYF
DNA: TGTGCCAGCAGCCAATTACAGGGGGCGTCCCACGAGCAGTACTTC

size: -
J: TRBJ2-3
D: -
V: TRBV7-3
CDR3: CASSLEGLRGKDTQYF
DNA: TGTGCCAGCAGCTTAGAAGGCCTCCGGGGTAAAGATACGCAGTATTTT

size: -
J: TRBJ2-4
D: -
V: TRBV7-3
CDR3: CASSPSTGEDIQYF
DNA: TGTGCCAGCAGCCCTAGTACGGGGGAGGACATTCAGTACTTC

size: -
J: TRBJ1-3
D: -
V: TRBV1
CDR3: CTSSQTPRQGASGNTIYF
DNA: TGCACCAGCAGCCAAACCCCGCGACAGGGGGCTTCTGGAAACACCATATATTTT

size: -
J: TRBJ2-7
D: TRBD2
V: TRBV6-2/TRBV6-3
CDR3: CASSYGRTSRAYEQYF
DNA: TGTGCCAGCAGTTACGGGAGGACTAGCCGAGCCTACGAGCAGTACTTC

size: -
J: TRBJ2-5
D: TRBD2
V: TRBV7-9
CDR3: CASWGLAETQYF
DNA: TGTGCCAGCTGGGGACTAGCGGAGACCCAGTACTTC

size: -
J: TRBJ1-5
D: TRBD1
V: TRBV6-4
CDR3: CASSDGGGGLPNQPQHF
DNA: TGTGCCAGCAGTGACGGAGGGGGCGGTCTTCCCAATCAGCCCCAGCATTTT

size: -
J: TRBJ2-1
D: TRBD2
V: TRBV10-3
CDR3: CAISARDYGGGDDEQFF
DNA: TGTGCCATCAGTGCCCGGGACTATGGCGGGGGGGACGATGAGCAGTTCTTC

size: -
J: TRBJ2-1
D: -
V: TRBV6-4
CDR3: CASSDWWGTSYNEQFF
DNA: TGTGCCAGCAGTGACTGGTGGGGGACAAGTTACAATGAGCAGTTCTTC

size: -
J: TRBJ1-2
D: TRBD1
V: TRBV11-2
CDR3: CASSLTLQGIHGYTF
DNA: TGTGCCAGCAGCTTAACACTACAGGGGATCCATGGCTACACCTTC

size: -
J: TRBJ2-5
D: -
V: TRBV28
CDR3: CASSNRFGSPGGETQYF
DNA: TGTGCCAGCAGTAACCGCTTTGGATCCCCCGGCGGAGAGACCCAGTACTTC

size: -
J: TRBJ2-3
D: TRBD2
V: TRBV9
CDR3: CASSVEGLYTDTQYF
DNA: TGTGCCAGCAGCGTAGAGGGACTATACACAGATACGCAGTATTTT

size: -
J: TRBJ1-1
D: -
V: TRBV12-3/TRBV12-4
CDR3: CASSLGGNTEAFF
DNA: TGTGCCAGCAGTTTGGGGGGGAACACTGAAGCTTTCTTT

size: -
J: TRBJ2-5
D: -
V: TRBV10-1
CDR3: CASSEDGRGEETQYF
DNA: TGCGCCAGCAGTGAGGACGGGCGGGGAGAAGAGACCCAGTACTTC

size: -
J: TRBJ2-7
D: -
V: TRBV28
CDR3: CASRIFEGEQYF
DNA: TGTGCCAGCAGAATTTTCGAGGGCGAGCAGTACTTC

size: -
J: TRBJ2-3
D: -
V: TRBV5-4
CDR3: CASSGAGWGSTDTQYF
DNA: TGTGCCAGCAGCGGGGCCGGGTGGGGTAGCACAGATACGCAGTATTTT

size: -
J: TRBJ2-7
D: TRBD2
V: TRBV4-3
CDR3: CASSRGLLAGSEQYF
DNA: TGCGCCAGCAGCCGGGGGTTACTAGCGGGGTCCGAGCAGTACTTC

size: -
J: TRBJ2-3
D: -
V: TRBV9
CDR3: CASSVEDSTDTQYF
DNA: TGTGCCAGCAGCGTAGAGGACTCCACAGATACGCAGTATTTT

size: once
J: TRBJ1-3
D: TRBD1
V: TRBV10-3
CDR3: CAIQTTGDGNTIYF
DNA: TGTGCCATACAAACGACAGGGGATGGAAACACCATATATTTT

size: -
J: TRBJ2-6
D: -
V: TRBV5-1
CDR3: CASSLTTAISGANVLTF
DNA: TGCGCCAGCAGCTTGACGACAGCTATATCTGGGGCCAACGTCCTGACTTTC

size: -
J: TRBJ1-1
D: -
V: TRBV9
CDR3: CASSRGATEAFF
DNA: TGTGCCAGCAGCCGGGGAGCCACTGAAGCTTTCTTT

size: -
J: TRBJ2-7
D: TRBD1
V: TRBV9
CDR3: CASSRDRGPLDEQYF
DNA: TGTGCCAGCAGTCGGGACAGGGGACCTCTCGACGAGCAGTACTTC

size: -
J: TRBJ2-7
D: -
V: TRBV10-3
CDR3: CAIREDKAPYEQYF
DNA: TGTGCCATCAGGGAAGACAAGGCGCCCTACGAGCAGTACTTC

size: -
J: TRBJ2-6
D: -
V: TRBV24-1
CDR3: CATSRGSGANVLTF
DNA: TGTGCCACCAGCAGGGGTTCTGGGGCCAACGTCCTGACTTTC

size: -
J: TRBJ2-7
D: TRBD2
V: TRBV14
CDR3: CASSQGSGGRHEQYF
DNA: TGTGCCAGCAGCCAGGGGAGCGGGGGGCGACACGAGCAGTACTTC

size: -
J: TRBJ2-3
D: TRBD1
V: TRBV7-2
CDR3: CASSFTLTGGTSDTQYF
DNA: TGTGCCAGCAGCTTTACTTTGACAGGGGGAACCTCAGATACGCAGTATTTT

size: -
J: TRBJ1-2
D: -
V: TRBV7-2
CDR3: CASSSVVGGASGYTF
DNA: TGTGCCAGCAGCTCCGTGGTAGGGGGGGCAAGTGGCTACACCTTC

size: once
J: TRBJ2-7
D: -
V: TRBV5-4
CDR3: CASSLGGGSSGETYEQYF
DNA: TGTGCCAGCAGCTTGGGAGGGGGCAGTAGCGGCGAAACCTACGAGCAGTACTTC

size: -
J: TRBJ1-6
D: -
V: TRBV25-1
CDR3: CASSIMGEGYSPLHF
DNA: TGTGCCAGCAGTATCATGGGTGAGGGATATTCACCCCTCCACTTT

size: -
J: TRBJ1-6
D: -
V: TRBV19
CDR3: CASSMEGTYNSPLHF
DNA: TGTGCCAGTAGTATGGAGGGAACCTATAATTCACCCCTCCACTTT

size: -
J: TRBJ2-5
D: TRBD2
V: TRBV29-1
CDR3: CSVRAGGLQETQYF
DNA: TGCAGCGTTCGAGCGGGGGGCCTCCAAGAGACCCAGTACTTC

size: -
J: TRBJ1-1
D: -
V: TRBV3-1/TRBV3-2
CDR3: CASSIGRGTEAFF
DNA: TGTGCCAGCAGCATCGGCAGGGGCACTGAAGCTTTCTTT

size: -
J: TRBJ2-7
D: TRBD1
V: TRBV2
CDR3: CASSENTGDYEQYF
DNA: TGTGCCAGCAGTGAGAACACAGGGGACTACGAGCAGTACTTC

size: -
J: TRBJ2-7
D: TRBD1
V: TRBV19
CDR3: CATKTRDRAYEQYF
DNA: TGTGCCACCAAGACTCGGGACAGGGCCTACGAGCAGTACTTC

size: -
J: TRBJ2-3
D: -
V: TRBV3-1/TRBV3-2
CDR3: CASRGTTDTQYF
DNA: TGTGCCAGCCGCGGCACCACAGATACGCAGTATTTT